The sequence of this T cell receptor (beta chain) was determined in a study of cytomegalovirus exposure and HLA in healthy donors. Study findings and constraints: The classifier reportedly diagnosed cytomegalovirus status with high sensitivity and specificity. A few chains linked to CMV were shown in vitro to be specific for CMV antigens. A previous analysis found most TCR beta V segments productive roughly 90% or roughly 30% of the time. Highest at DRB1 and lowest at HLA-C, TCR association rates differed among HLA loci in a later analysis.

V shed 4 bases, J shed 7 bases, and the junction held 12 bases outside the gene matches. Germline V gives CDR1 SGHNT, CDR2 YYREEE (reference sequence). The CDR3 spans 16 residues. PCR used 60 Vbeta primers and 13 Jbeta primers. Assay used: immunoSEQ multiplex PCR; TCRdb lists only in-frame clones, some missing. The table lists just over 150,000 clones, roughly 82% of them singletons. Comments on this clone: The antigen remains undetermined.

The rearrangement joins TRBV5-4 to TRBJ1-2, with 11 nucleotides matching TRBD1. The sequencing input was PBMCs. This sequence originates from a woman between 45 and 60 years old in good health and CMV-seropositive. CDR3 in DNA: TGTGCCAGCAGCCTGGAGAGAGGACAGGGGGCGCGTGGCTACACCTTC. Translated, it gives CASSLERGQGARGYTF. Looking up the rest from reference TRBV5-4 and TRBJ1-2 gives the full variable domain: ETGVTQSPTHLIKTRGQQVTLRCSSQSGHNTVSWYQQALGQGPQFIFQYYREEENGRGNFPPRFSGLQFPNYSSELNVNALELDDSALYLCASSLERGQGARGYTFGSGTRLTVV.